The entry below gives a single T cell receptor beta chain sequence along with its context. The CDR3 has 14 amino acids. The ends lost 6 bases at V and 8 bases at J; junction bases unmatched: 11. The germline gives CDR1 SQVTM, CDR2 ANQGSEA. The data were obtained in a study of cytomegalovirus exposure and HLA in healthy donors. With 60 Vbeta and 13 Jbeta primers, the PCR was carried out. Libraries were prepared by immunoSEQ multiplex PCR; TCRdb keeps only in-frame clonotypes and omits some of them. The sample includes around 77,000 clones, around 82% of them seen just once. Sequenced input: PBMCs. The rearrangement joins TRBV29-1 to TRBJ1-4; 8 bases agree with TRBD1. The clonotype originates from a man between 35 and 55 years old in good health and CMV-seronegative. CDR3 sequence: CSVDSGGAGEKLFF. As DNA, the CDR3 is TGCAGCGTCGATTCAGGGGGCGCGGGGGAAAAACTGTTTTTT.